Each of the 11 T cell receptor beta chains below was sequenced from the same sample in a study of shared clonotypes between healthy human individuals. Repertoires were generated with immunoSEQ multiplex PCR, while TCRdb's copy carries only in-frame clones and drops some. The profile shows 2 million or so clones, 90% to 95% of them singletons. The source material was naive CD4+ T cells sorted from blood. Stated subset: CD45RA+ positively selected. The receptor set was obtained from a man between 18 and 29 years old in good health.

The chain has TRBV30 and TRBJ2-7; D unclear. V lost 5 bases and J lost 6, with 20 bases in between. Germline V gene lookup returns CDR1 GTSNPN and CDR2 SVGIG (reference sequence). The CDR3 has 14 amino acids. This CDR3 reads CAWRPGPLESEQYF. DNA for the CDR3: TGTGCCTGGCGACCGGGCCCCCTGGAGAGCGAGCAGTACTTC.

The chain links TRBV2 to TRBJ2-2, with 8 positions matching TRBD1. After removal of 5 bases from V and 7 bases from J, the junction contained 6 bases not matched to a gene. CDR1 and CDR2 from the germline V gene are SNHLY and FYNNEI. The CDR3 spans 14 residues. CDR3 sequence: CASSKQGGNGELFF. The CDR3 nucleotides are TGTGCCAGCAGTAAACAGGGGGGAAACGGGGAGCTGTTTTTT.

V gene TRBV30 combines with J gene TRBJ2-2; TRBD1 agrees at 7 bases. The germline V gene has CDR1 GTSNPN and CDR2 SVGIG (reference sequence). The CDR3 sequence is 13 residues long. The V segment lost 3 bases and the J segment 5 bases; nucleotides outside the gene matches: 3. The DNA of the CDR3 is TGTGCCTGGAGAGCACAGGGGACCGGGGAGCTGTTTTTT. Translating gives CAWRAQGTGELFF. The full variable domain, with the rest looked up from reference TRBV30 and TRBJ2-2, is SQTIHQWPATLVQPVGSPLSLECTVEGTSNPNLYWYRQAAGRGLQLLFYSVGIGQISSEVPQNLSASRPQDRQFILSSKKLLLSDSGFYLCAWRAQGTGELFFGEGSRLTVL.

The chain links TRBV19 to TRBJ2-7; the D is unclear. The CDR3 contains 15 residues. Germline CDR1 reads LNHDA; CDR2 reads SQIVND (reference sequence). Trimming took off 0 bases at V and 0 bases at J, with 9 bases between the two ends. CDR3 in amino acids: CASSIDPAISYEQYF. In DNA form, the CDR3 reads TGTGCCAGTAGTATAGATCCGGCTATCTCCTACGAGCAGTACTTC.

V and J are TRBV6-5 and TRBJ2-3; D is possibly TRBD2 (5 bases). This CDR3 contains 14 residues. Germline V gene sequence: CDR1 MNHEY, CDR2 SVGAGI. Trimming pared 0 bases from V and 2 bases from J, leaving 6 bases between. The CDR3 reads CASSYSDYTDTQYF. The CDR3 DNA sequence: TGTGCCAGCAGTTACTCCGACTACACAGATACGCAGTATTTT.

The V and J genes are TRBV7-2 and TRBJ2-4, with TRBD2 identical over 14 bases. Trimming took 3 bases from V and 3 from J; bases not matched to a gene: 10. CDR3 length: 19 residues. Germline CDR1 SGHTA, CDR2 FQGNSA. The CDR3, as DNA: TGTGCCAGCAGCTTTGGACTAGCGGGAGGATCATCCGGCAAAAACATTCAGTACTTC. Its translation is CASSFGLAGGSSGKNIQYF. The variable domain in full, completed from reference TRBV7-2 and TRBJ2-4, reads GAGVSQSPSNKVTEKGKDVELRCDPISGHTALYWYRQSLGQGLEFLIYFQGNSAPDKSGLPSDRFSAERTGGSVSTLTIQRTQQEDSAVYLCASSFGLAGGSSGKNIQYFGAGTRLSVL.

The gene calls are TRBV7-9 and TRBJ2-1; 7 bases agree with TRBD2. Trimming removed 5 bases from V and 7 bases from J; junction bases left unmatched: 8. This CDR3 is built from 14 residues. Germline-derived CDR1 and CDR2 are SEHNR and FQNEAQ (reference sequence). CDR3 residues: CASSHEGGRNEQFF. The CDR3 DNA reads TGTGCCAGCAGCCATGAGGGCGGGAGAAATGAGCAGTTCTTC.

The rearrangement joins TRBV7-2 to TRBJ1-3; unclear D gene. The germline V and J ends were trimmed by 1 base and 0 bases, with 4 bases remaining between them. The CDR3 spans 14 residues. Germline V gene lookup returns CDR1 SGHTA and CDR2 FQGNSA. In DNA, the CDR3 is TGTGCCAGCAGCTTAGACAGCTCTGGAAACACCATATATTTT. Its protein product is CASSLDSSGNTIYF.

The V gene is TRBV5-1, the J gene TRBJ2-3; 8 positions agree with TRBD1. This CDR3 region has 16 residues. The germline V gene has CDR1 SGHRS and CDR2 YFSETQ. With 4 bases clipped from V and 6 bases from J, the junction kept 13 bases outside the gene matches. Written as DNA, the CDR3 is TGCGCCAGCAGCGTATCACAGGGGGGTGGAAGGGATACGCAGTATTTT. Its translation is CASSVSQGGGRDTQYF.

The V gene is TRBV19, the J gene TRBJ1-2, with TRBD1 identical over 7 bases. The CDR3 loop spans 13 amino acids. CDR1 LNHDA and CDR2 SQIVND come from the germline V gene (reference sequence). Germline trimming cut 5 bases from V and 8 bases from J; bases unmatched to any gene: 8. The DNA of the CDR3 is TGTGCCAGTAGTGAGACAGGGCTGGGCGGCTACACCTTC. This codes for CASSETGLGGYTF.

The V gene is TRBV7-8, the J gene TRBJ2-7; D may be TRBD2 (5 bases). CDR3 length equals 14 residues. Germline CDR1 is SGHVS and CDR2 is FQNEAQ. Between the trimmed V and J ends, which lost 4 bases and 2 bases, there was a span of 12 bases. In DNA, the CDR3 is TGTGCCAGCAGCTCCACGGGAACAACCTACGAGCAGTACTTC. Protein sequence: CASSSTGTTYEQYF.